These T cell receptor beta chains were read from a single sample in a study of T cell changes during pregnancy in multiple sclerosis. Assay used: immunoSEQ multiplex PCR; TCRdb lists only in-frame clones, some missing. This table has 45,000 to 60,000 clones, about 92% appearing once. The sample was CD8+ T cells from peripheral blood mononuclear cells, taken before pregnancy. The receptors were sampled from a female donor with multiple sclerosis, enrolled in a pregnancy study. The CDR3 runs from the conserved cysteine through the conserved F or W. Each record gives: V gene, clone size, J gene, D gene, CDR3 DNA, CDR3 protein. D genes are given only for firm matches. Size is stated for part of the rows, as once, few or many counts, or as a class when the clone is expanded.

V gene: TRBV2; clone size: NA; J gene: TRBJ2-7; D gene: NA; CDR3 DNA: TGTGCCAGCAGTGAATTGACGGACTACGGGGAGCAGTACTTC; CDR3 protein: CASSELTDYGEQYF
V gene: TRBV4-1; clone size: NA; J gene: TRBJ2-7; D gene: NA; CDR3 DNA: TGCGCCAGCAGCCAAGGCGAGGATTTCTCCTACGAGCAGTACTTC; CDR3 protein: CASSQGEDFSYEQYF
V gene: TRBV18; clone size: NA; J gene: TRBJ1-1; D gene: NA; CDR3 DNA: TGTGCCAGCTCACCACCTGACAGCGACACTGAAGCTTTCTTT; CDR3 protein: CASSPPDSDTEAFF
V gene: TRBV7-9; clone size: NA; J gene: TRBJ2-5; D gene: TRBD1; CDR3 DNA: TGTGCCAGCAGCACAGGGGTGGATCCTGGGAAGACCCAGTACTTC; CDR3 protein: CASSTGVDPGKTQYF
V gene: TRBV10-3; clone size: few; J gene: TRBJ1-1; D gene: TRBD1; CDR3 DNA: TGTGCCATCAGCGCAGGACAGGCCACTGAAGCTTTCTTT; CDR3 protein: CAISAGQATEAFF
V gene: TRBV9; clone size: NA; J gene: TRBJ2-3; D gene: TRBD2; CDR3 DNA: TGTGCCAGCAGCGGATTAGCGGGACACCGTGGGACAGATACGCAGTATTTT; CDR3 protein: CASSGLAGHRGTDTQYF
V gene: TRBV2; clone size: NA; J gene: TRBJ2-5; D gene: TRBD2; CDR3 DNA: TGTGCCAGCAGTGCTACATACCGCGGGGGGGAGACCCAGTACTTC; CDR3 protein: CASSATYRGGETQYF
V gene: TRBV9; clone size: NA; J gene: TRBJ2-7; D gene: TRBD1; CDR3 DNA: TGTGCCAGCAGCGCTTATGGGACAGGGGACTACGAGCAGTACTTC; CDR3 protein: CASSAYGTGDYEQYF
V gene: TRBV7-9; clone size: NA; J gene: TRBJ2-4; D gene: TRBD2; CDR3 DNA: TGTGCCAGCAGCGGCCCGGGAGCGGGAGGGGGCAAAAACATTCAGTACTTC; CDR3 protein: CASSGPGAGGGKNIQYF
V gene: TRBV19; clone size: NA; J gene: TRBJ1-1; D gene: TRBD1; CDR3 DNA: TGTGCCAGTACTCCGGGACAGGGTGTGACTGAAGCTTTCTTT; CDR3 protein: CASTPGQGVTEAFF
V gene: TRBV11-2; clone size: NA; J gene: TRBJ2-3; D gene: TRBD1; CDR3 DNA: TGTGCCAGCAGCTTAGGGGACAGGGTGGCAGATACGCAGTATTTT; CDR3 protein: CASSLGDRVADTQYF
V gene: TRBV14; clone size: NA; J gene: TRBJ1-5; D gene: TRBD1; CDR3 DNA: TGTGCCAGCAGCCCTGATCCGCTGACAGGGAAGATGAAGGGCAATCAGCCCCAGCATTTT; CDR3 protein: CASSPDPLTGKMKGNQPQHF
V gene: TRBV6-5; clone size: NA; J gene: TRBJ1-5; D gene: TRBD1; CDR3 DNA: TGTGCCAGCAGTTCCTCGGACAGGAAGGCAGGGCCCCAGCATTTT; CDR3 protein: CASSSSDRKAGPQHF
V gene: TRBV7-9; clone size: NA; J gene: TRBJ2-3; D gene: TRBD1; CDR3 DNA: TGTGCCAGCAATCGGCCCGGGACAGCTAGCACAGATACGCAGTATTTT; CDR3 protein: CASNRPGTASTDTQYF
V gene: TRBV4-3; clone size: NA; J gene: TRBJ2-7; D gene: TRBD2; CDR3 DNA: TGCGCCAGCAGCCGGTTCGGGGGGACGAGCTCCTACGAGCAGTACTTC; CDR3 protein: CASSRFGGTSSYEQYF
V gene: TRBV9; clone size: NA; J gene: TRBJ2-6; D gene: NA; CDR3 DNA: TGTGCCAGCAGCGTAGCCGGCTCTGGGGCCAACGTCCTGACTTTC; CDR3 protein: CASSVAGSGANVLTF
V gene: TRBV4-1; clone size: NA; J gene: TRBJ1-2; D gene: NA; CDR3 DNA: TGCGCCAGCGGGGGGAACTATGGCTACACCTTC; CDR3 protein: CASGGNYGYTF
V gene: TRBV29-1; clone size: NA; J gene: TRBJ2-7; D gene: TRBD1; CDR3 DNA: TGCAGCGTTGAATTCCTACAGGGGACCTACGAGCAGTACTTC; CDR3 protein: CSVEFLQGTYEQYF
V gene: TRBV12-5; clone size: NA; J gene: TRBJ2-3; D gene: TRBD2; CDR3 DNA: TGTGCTAGTGGTTTTGAGACCGAGGATAGCGGGGAGTCTAGCACAGATACGCAGTATTTT; CDR3 protein: CASGFETEDSGESSTDTQYF
V gene: TRBV6-5; clone size: NA; J gene: TRBJ1-2; D gene: NA; CDR3 DNA: TGTGCCAGCAGTTACTCGATAGGGGCTGATGATGGCTACACCTTC; CDR3 protein: CASSYSIGADDGYTF
V gene: TRBV18; clone size: NA; J gene: TRBJ1-6; D gene: TRBD1; CDR3 DNA: TGTGCCAGCTCACCGACAGGGGCTCTGGGGTCCTATAATTCACCCCTCCACTTT; CDR3 protein: CASSPTGALGSYNSPLHF
V gene: TRBV27; clone size: NA; J gene: TRBJ1-1; D gene: TRBD1; CDR3 DNA: TGTGCCAGCAGTTTCGGGGGGACAGGTGCTTTCTTT; CDR3 protein: CASSFGGTGAFF
V gene: TRBV18; clone size: once; J gene: TRBJ2-7; D gene: NA; CDR3 DNA: TGTGCCAGCTCACCGCTAGACAGCACCTACGAGCAGTACTTC; CDR3 protein: CASSPLDSTYEQYF